This T cell receptor (beta chain) was identified in a study of CD8 T cells in ankylosing spondylitis. Many counts were recorded for this clonotype. Its cognate antigen is unknown. Each CDR3 protein is one row after TCRdb ran MiXCR on the 5' RACE reads. The sample shows around 180,000 distinct CDR3 sequences, 10% to 15% of them seen only once. Regarding the study as a whole: A TCR beta motif made of about eight highly homologous variants seemed typical of ankylosing spondylitis blood. Clones linked to the disease showed a CD8+ phenotype. They occurred at relatively low frequencies in peripheral blood.

The TCR comes from a female donor with ankylosing spondylitis or in good health (not recorded which). Source material: blood, either unsorted or a sorted T cell fraction (not recorded which).

The CDR3 bases are TGTGCCAGCAGCCCTGGGTTGCGGAACATGCAGTATTTT. This sequence encodes CASSPGLRNMQYF. The chain is built from TRBV7-2 and TRBJ2-3; D unclear. CDR3 length: 13 amino acids. Between the trimmed V and J ends, which lost 5 bases and 11 bases, there was a span of 17 bases. Germline values: CDR1 SGHTA, CDR2 FQGNSA.